This entry features one T cell receptor (beta chain) sequence. Antigen unknown. The data belong to a study of PD-1 blockade in classical Hodgkin lymphoma. TCRdb's table, derived via immunoSEQ multiplex PCR, lists solely in-frame clones and lacks some. Among 20,000 to 25,000 clones listed, 71% were seen once. Study-wide results and caveats: The baseline diversity of complete responders showed similarity to that of newly diagnosed patients.

All patients experienced relapse after autologous stem cell transplantation, and brentuximab vedotin exposure was variable. The source of this sequence is a human donor with classical Hodgkin lymphoma. Material: peripheral blood mononuclear cells (PBMCs), obtained at baseline.

The DNA of the CDR3 is TGTGCCAGCAGGCCGAATGGTTGGGGGTACACCATATATTTT. Translating it yields CASRPNGWGYTIYF. This chain links TRBV6-6 with TRBJ1-3, with D possibly being TRBD1 (5 bases). Looked up from germline, CDR1 is MNHNY and CDR2 is SVGAGI (reference sequence). This CDR3 has 14 residues. Trimming pared 6 bases from V and 8 bases from J, leaving 17 bases between.